This TCR beta chain was obtained from a study of beta chain features in type 1 diabetes. Study details: Age, gender and cell yields were alike across patients and healthy donors.

As regards this clone: Its antigen is not identified.

Sequenced material consisted of expressed TCRB transcripts (all of the isolated RNA was reverse transcribed). Produced via immunoSEQ multiplex PCR; TCRdb's table is partial and in-frame only. The table has over 120,000 clones, 9.2% seen once. The CDR3 sequence is 14 residues long. V lost 2 bases to trimming and J lost 0 bases, with 7 bases between them. Germline V CDR1 and CDR2: MNHEY, SMNVEV (reference sequence). Study observations and caveats: Researchers reported that naive, central memory and Treg TCRB repertoires appeared more similar in patients than in healthy donors.

Every donor had blood drawn once into heparin, about 116 mL on average. Sorted populations all had greater than 95% purity. V and J are TRBV27 and TRBJ2-5; a possible D gene is TRBD2 (6 bases). The sequenced material came from central memory CD4+ T cells from blood. The clonotype originates from a young man in good health. The DNA of the CDR3 is TGTGCCAGCAGTTTAGCGGGGCACCAAGAGACCCAGTACTTC. Amino acid sequence: CASSLAGHQETQYF.